This T cell receptor beta chain is from a study of blood T cell repertoires in COVID-19. Across the study: COVID-19 samples, acute and convalescent, were from the United States, Italy and Spain. Sample material is recorded as cDNA or gDNA derived from T cells, B-cell-depleted T cells, or PBMCs.

Generated by immunoSEQ multiplex PCR, the TCRdb table keeps only in-frame clones and is missing some. The sample lists more than 350,000 clones; 70% to 90% were seen once. Trimming shortened V by 3 bases and J by 1 base, and 6 bases separated the two germline ends. The CDR3 is 13 residues long. The germline CDR1 and CDR2 sequences are LNHNV and YYDKDF (reference sequence). Sequenced: peripheral blood. V usage is TRBV15 and J usage is TRBJ2-5; possible D gene TRBD2, 6 bases. The sequence was collected from a woman between 25 and 40 years old with COVID-19, enrolled during active disease. This CDR3 reads CATSRGGQETQYF. As DNA, the CDR3 is TGTGCCACCAGCAGGGGGGGCCAAGAGACCCAGTACTTC.